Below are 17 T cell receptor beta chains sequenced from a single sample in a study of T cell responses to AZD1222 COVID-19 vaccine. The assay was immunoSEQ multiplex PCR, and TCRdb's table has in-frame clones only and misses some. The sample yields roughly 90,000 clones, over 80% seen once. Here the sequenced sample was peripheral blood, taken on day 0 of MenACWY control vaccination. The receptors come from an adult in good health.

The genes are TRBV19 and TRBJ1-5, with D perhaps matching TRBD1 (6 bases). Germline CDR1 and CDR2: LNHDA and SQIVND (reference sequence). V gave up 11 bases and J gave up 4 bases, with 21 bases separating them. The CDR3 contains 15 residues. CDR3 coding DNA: TGTGCCGGGGGGCCGGTTCTAGGAGGTAATCAGCCCCAGCATTTT. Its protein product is CAGGPVLGGNQPQHF.

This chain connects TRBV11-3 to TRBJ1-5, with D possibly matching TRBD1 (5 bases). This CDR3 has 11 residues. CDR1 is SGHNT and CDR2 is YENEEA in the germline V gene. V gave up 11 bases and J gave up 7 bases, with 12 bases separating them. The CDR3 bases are TGTGCCCTAGGGGCCGGGCAGCCCCAGCATTTT. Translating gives CALGAGQPQHF.

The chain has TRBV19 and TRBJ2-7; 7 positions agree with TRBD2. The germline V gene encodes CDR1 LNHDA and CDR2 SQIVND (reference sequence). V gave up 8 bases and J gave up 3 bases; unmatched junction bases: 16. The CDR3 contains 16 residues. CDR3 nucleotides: TGTGCCAGTGGGACCTTAACTCACCCGGGGGGCTACGAGCAGTACTTC. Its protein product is CASGTLTHPGGYEQYF.

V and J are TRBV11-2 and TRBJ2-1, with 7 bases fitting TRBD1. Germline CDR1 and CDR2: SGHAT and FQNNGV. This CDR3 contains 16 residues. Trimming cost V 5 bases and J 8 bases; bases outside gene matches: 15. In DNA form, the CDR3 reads TGTGCCAGCAGCCGCGTCCACGGGACAGCCTATGATGAGCAGTTCTTC. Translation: CASSRVHGTAYDEQFF.

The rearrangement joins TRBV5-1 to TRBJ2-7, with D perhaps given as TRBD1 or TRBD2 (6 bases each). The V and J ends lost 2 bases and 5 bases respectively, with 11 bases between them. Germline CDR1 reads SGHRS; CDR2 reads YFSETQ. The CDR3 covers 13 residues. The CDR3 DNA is TGCGCCAGCAGCTTAGGGGGGTCGGACGAGCAGTACTTC. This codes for CASSLGGSDEQYF.

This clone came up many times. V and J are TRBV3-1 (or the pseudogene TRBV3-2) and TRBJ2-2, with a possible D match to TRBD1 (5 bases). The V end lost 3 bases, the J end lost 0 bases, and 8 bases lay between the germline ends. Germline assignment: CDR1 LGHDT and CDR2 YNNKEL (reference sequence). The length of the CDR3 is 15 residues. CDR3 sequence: CASSQTAANTGELFF. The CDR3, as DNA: TGTGCCAGCAGCCAGACAGCTGCGAACACCGGGGAGCTGTTTTTT.

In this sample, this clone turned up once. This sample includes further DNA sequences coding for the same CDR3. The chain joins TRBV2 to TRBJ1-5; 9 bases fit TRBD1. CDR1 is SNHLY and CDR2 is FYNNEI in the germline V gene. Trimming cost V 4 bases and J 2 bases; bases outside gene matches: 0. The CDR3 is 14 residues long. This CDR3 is CASSGTGGNQPQHF. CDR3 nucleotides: TGTGCCAGCAGTGGGACAGGGGGCAATCAGCCCCAGCATTTT.

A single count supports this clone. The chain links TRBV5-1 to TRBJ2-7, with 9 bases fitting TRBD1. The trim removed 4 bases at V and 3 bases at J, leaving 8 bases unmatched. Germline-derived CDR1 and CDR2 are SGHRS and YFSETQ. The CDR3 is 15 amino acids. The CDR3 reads CASSRGQGLGYEQYF. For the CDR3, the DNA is TGCGCCAGCAGCCGGGGACAGGGATTAGGCTACGAGCAGTACTTC.

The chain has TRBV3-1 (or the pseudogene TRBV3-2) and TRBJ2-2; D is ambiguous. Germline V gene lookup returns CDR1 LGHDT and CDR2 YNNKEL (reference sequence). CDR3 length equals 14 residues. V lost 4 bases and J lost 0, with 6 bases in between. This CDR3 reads CASSPGANTGELFF. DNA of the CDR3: TGTGCCAGCAGCCCTGGGGCGAACACCGGGGAGCTGTTTTTT.

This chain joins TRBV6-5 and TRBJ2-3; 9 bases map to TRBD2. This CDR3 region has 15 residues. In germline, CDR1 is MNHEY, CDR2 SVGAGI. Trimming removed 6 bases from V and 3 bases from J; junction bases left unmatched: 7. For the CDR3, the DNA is TGTGCCAGCAGACGCGGGCTAGCGGGAACAGATACGCAGTATTTT. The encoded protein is CASRRGLAGTDTQYF.

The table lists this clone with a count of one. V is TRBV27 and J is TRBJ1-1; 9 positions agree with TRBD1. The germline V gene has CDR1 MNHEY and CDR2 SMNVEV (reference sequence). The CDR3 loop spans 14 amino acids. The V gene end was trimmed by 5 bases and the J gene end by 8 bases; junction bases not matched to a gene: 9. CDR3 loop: CASSPPLQGAEAFF. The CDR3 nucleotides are TGTGCCAGCAGTCCCCCCCTACAGGGGGCGGAAGCTTTCTTT.

The CDR3 reads CASSDPGTSANNEQFF. For the CDR3, the DNA is TGTGCCAGCAGTGACCCCGGGACTAGCGCAAACAATGAGCAGTTCTTC. The rearrangement links TRBV6-1 to TRBJ2-1; 10 nucleotides match TRBD2. This CDR3 has 16 amino acids. CDR1 and CDR2 from the germline V gene are MNHNS and SASEGT. V shed 3 bases, J shed 5 bases, and the junction held 7 bases outside the gene matches.

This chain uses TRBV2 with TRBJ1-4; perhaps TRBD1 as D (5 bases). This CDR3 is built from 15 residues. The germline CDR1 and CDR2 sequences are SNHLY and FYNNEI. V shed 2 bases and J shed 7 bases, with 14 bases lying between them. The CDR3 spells CASSELAGRSEKLFF. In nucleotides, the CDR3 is TGTGCCAGCAGTGAATTGGCAGGGAGGTCTGAAAAACTGTTTTTT.

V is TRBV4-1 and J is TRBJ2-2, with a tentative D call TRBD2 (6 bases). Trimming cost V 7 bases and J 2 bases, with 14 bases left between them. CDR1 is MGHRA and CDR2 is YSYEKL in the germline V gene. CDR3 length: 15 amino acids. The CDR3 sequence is CASTRAGLNTGELFF. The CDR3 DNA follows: TGCGCCAGCACTCGGGCCGGACTAAACACCGGGGAGCTGTTTTTT.

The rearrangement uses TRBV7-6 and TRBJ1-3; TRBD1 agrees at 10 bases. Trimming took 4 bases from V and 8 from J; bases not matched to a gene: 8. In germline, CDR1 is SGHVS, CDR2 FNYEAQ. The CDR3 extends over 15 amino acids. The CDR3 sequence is CASSSYGTGVDTIYF. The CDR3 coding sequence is TGTGCCAGCAGCTCGTACGGGACAGGGGTAGACACCATATATTTT.

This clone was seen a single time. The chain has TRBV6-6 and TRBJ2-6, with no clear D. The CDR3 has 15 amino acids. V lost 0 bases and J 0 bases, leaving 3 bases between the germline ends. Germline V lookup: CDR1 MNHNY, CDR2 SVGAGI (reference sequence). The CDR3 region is CASSYSVSGANVLTF. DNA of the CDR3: TGTGCCAGCAGTTACTCAGTCTCTGGGGCCAACGTCCTGACTTTC.

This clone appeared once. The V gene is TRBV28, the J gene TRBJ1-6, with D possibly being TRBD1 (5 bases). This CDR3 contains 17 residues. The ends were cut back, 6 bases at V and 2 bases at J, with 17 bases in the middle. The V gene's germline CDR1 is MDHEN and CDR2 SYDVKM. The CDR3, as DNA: TGTGCCAGCAGGAAGAATCGGATAGGGGCCTATAATTCACCCCTCCACTTT. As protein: CASRKNRIGAYNSPLHF.